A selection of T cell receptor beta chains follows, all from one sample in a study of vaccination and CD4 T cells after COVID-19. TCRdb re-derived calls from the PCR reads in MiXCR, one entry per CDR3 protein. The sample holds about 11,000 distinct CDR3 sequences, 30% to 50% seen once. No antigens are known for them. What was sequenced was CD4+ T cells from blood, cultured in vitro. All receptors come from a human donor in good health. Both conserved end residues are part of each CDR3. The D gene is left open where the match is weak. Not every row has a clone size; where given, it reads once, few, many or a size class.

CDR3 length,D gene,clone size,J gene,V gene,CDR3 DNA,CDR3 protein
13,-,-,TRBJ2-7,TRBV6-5,TGTGCCAGCAGTTACTCGAACGAGTACGAGCAGTACTTC,CASSYSNEYEQYF
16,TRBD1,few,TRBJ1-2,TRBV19,TGTGCCAGTAGTGCCGCCGGCGGAGGGGGCAACTATGGCTACACCTTC,CASSAAGGGGNYGYTF
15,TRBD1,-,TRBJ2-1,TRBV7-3,TGTGCCAGCAGCTTGGGACAGGGTTTCGGGAATGAGCAGTTCTTC,CASSLGQGFGNEQFF
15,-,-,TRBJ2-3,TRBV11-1,TGTGCCAGCAGCTTAAGACTTAGGAGCACAGATACGCAGTATTTT,CASSLRLRSTDTQYF
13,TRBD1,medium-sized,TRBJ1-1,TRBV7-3,TGTGCCAGCAGCTTAAGCCGGGACAGTGAAGCTTTCTTT,CASSLSRDSEAFF
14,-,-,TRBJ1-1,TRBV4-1,TGCGCCAGCAGCCAAGATACGGTTGGCACTGAAGCTTTCTTT,CASSQDTVGTEAFF
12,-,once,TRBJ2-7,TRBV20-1,TGCAGTGCTGGGACGGACTCCTACGAGCAGTACTTC,CSAGTDSYEQYF
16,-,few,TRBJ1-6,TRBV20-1,TGCAGTGCCCTAAGGTCAGGGAGGAGGGGGAATTCACCCCTCCACTTT,CSALRSGRRGNSPLHF
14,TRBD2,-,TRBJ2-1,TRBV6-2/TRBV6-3,TGTGCCAGCAGGACTAGCGGTAACTACAATGAGCAGTTCTTC,CASRTSGNYNEQFF
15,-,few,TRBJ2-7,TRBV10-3,TGTGCCATCAGCCCTCGGGAGAGGGGCACCTACGAGCAGTACTTC,CAISPRERGTYEQYF
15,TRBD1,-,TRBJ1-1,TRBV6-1,TGTGCCAGCAGTGTAACCCAGGGGGCGGGCACTGAAGCTTTCTTT,CASSVTQGAGTEAFF
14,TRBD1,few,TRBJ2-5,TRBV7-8,TGTGCCAGCAGACCACAGGGGGCTGGGGAGACCCAGTACTTC,CASRPQGAGETQYF
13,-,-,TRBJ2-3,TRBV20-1,TGCAGTGCTAGGTCCGGGGGCGCAGATACGCAGTATTTT,CSARSGGADTQYF
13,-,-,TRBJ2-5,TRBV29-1,TGCAGCGTTGAAGATCCAGGGACGGAGAACCAGTACTTC,CSVEDPGTENQYF
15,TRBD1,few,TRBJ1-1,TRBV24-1,TGTGCCACCAGTTATAGCGGGACAGGGAACACTGAAGCTTTCTTT,CATSYSGTGNTEAFF
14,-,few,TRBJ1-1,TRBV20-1,TGCAGTGCCACCCGACCGAGGGTGCGAACTGAAGCTTTCTTT,CSATRPRVRTEAFF
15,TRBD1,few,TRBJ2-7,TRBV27,TGTGCCAGCGATGCTGCCGCTCGACAGGGTCAAGAGCAGTACTTC,CASDAAARQGQEQYF
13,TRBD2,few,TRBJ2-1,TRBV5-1,TGCGCCAGCAGCTTAGCTAGCGGTTATGAGCAGTTCTTC,CASSLASGYEQFF
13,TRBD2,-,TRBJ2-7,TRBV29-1,TGCAGCGCGCTAGCGGGGGGTTTCTACGAGCAGTACTTC,CSALAGGFYEQYF
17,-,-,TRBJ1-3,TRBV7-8,TGTGCCAGCAGCTCGCTTCCCAGACAGCACTCTGGAAACACCATATATTTT,CASSSLPRQHSGNTIYF
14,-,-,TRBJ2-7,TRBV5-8,TGTGCCAGCAGCTTGGTGGGGCTCACCTACGAGCAGTACTTC,CASSLVGLTYEQYF
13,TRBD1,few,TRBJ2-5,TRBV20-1,TGCAGTGCTAGACCAGGGGGTCAAGAGACCCAGTACTTC,CSARPGGQETQYF
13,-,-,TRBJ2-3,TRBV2,TGTGCCAGCAGGTGGGACCGCACAGATACGCAGTATTTT,CASRWDRTDTQYF
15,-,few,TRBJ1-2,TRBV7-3,TGTGCCAGCAGTCCACGGGGGGGCCCTAACTATGGCTACACCTTC,CASSPRGGPNYGYTF
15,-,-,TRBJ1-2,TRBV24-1,TGTGCCACCAGTGATCCCAGGGACGTTAACTATGGCTACACCTTC,CATSDPRDVNYGYTF
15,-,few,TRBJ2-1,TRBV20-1,TGCAGTGCTATAGGGGTAATAGCGGCTTACAATGAGCAGTTCTTC,CSAIGVIAAYNEQFF
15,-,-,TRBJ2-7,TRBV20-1,TGCAGTGCTAGAGACCACTGGCGAAGCTCCTACGAGCAGTACTTC,CSARDHWRSSYEQYF
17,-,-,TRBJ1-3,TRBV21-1,TGTGCCAGCAACATCCGGGGAGCAGGCCACTCTGGAAACACCATATATTTT,CASNIRGAGHSGNTIYF
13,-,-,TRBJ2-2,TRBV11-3,TGTGCCAGCAGCTTAGCTAGTTTCGGGGAGCTGTTTTTT,CASSLASFGELFF
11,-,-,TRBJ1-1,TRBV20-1,TGCAGTGCTAGGTTAACAGAAAAAGCTTTCTTT,CSARLTEKAFF
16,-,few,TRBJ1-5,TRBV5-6,TGTGCCAGCAGCTTGGCCAAGCAGGGGAGAAACCAGCCCCAGCATTTT,CASSLAKQGRNQPQHF
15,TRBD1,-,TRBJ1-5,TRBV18,TGTGCCAGCTCGCCCACAGGGGGAGGGAATCAGCCCCAGCATTTT,CASSPTGGGNQPQHF
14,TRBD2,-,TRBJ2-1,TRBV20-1,TGCAGTGCTAGAGATTTGCTAGCGGGAGGGGTGCAGTTCTTC,CSARDLLAGGVQFF
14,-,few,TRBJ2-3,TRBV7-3,TGTGCCAGCAGCTCCTTGCAGGGTCTAGATACGCAGTATTTT,CASSSLQGLDTQYF
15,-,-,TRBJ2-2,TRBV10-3,TGTGCCATCAGAGACTGGAGGGAGGACACCGGGGAGCTGTTTTTT,CAIRDWREDTGELFF
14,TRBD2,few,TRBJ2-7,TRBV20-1,TGCAGTGCCCTCCTTAAGCGGGGTTCCTACGAGCAGTACTTC,CSALLKRGSYEQYF
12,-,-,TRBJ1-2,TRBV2,TGTGCCAGCAGTGAACGGGGGTATGGCTACACCTTC,CASSERGYGYTF
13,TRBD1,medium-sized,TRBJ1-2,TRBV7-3,TGTGCCAGCAGCTTAACACAGGGGAATGGCTACACCTTC,CASSLTQGNGYTF
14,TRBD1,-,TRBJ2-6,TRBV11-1,TGTGCCAGCAGTCCACCGGGACAGGGCGAAGTCCTGACTTTC,CASSPPGQGEVLTF
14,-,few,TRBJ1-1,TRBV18,TGTGCCAGCTCACCACGCCAGGGAGACACTGAAGCTTTCTTT,CASSPRQGDTEAFF
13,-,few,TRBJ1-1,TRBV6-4,TGTGCCAGCAGCATGACCCAACAGACTGAAGCTTTCTTT,CASSMTQQTEAFF
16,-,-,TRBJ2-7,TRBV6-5,TGTGCCAGCAGTTACTCGAGGCAACCCTTTCCTTATGAGCAGTACTTC,CASSYSRQPFPYEQYF
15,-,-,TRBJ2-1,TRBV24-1,TGTGCCACCAGTGGGGTTAGGCAGCACTACAATGAGCAGTTCTTC,CATSGVRQHYNEQFF
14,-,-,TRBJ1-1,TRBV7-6,TGTGCCAGCAGCTTAGATCTTGGAGGGGGTAGAGCTTTCTTT,CASSLDLGGGRAFF
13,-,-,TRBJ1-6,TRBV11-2,TGTGCCAGCAGCATAATGGACCGCCAGCCCCTCCACTTT,CASSIMDRQPLHF
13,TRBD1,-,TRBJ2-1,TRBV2,TGTGCCAGCAGAAAGGGAGAAGGGACAGCATTGTTCTTC,CASRKGEGTALFF
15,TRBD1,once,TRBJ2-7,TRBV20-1,TGCAGTGCTAGAGACCCTAGACAGGGGGTTTACGAGCAGTACTTC,CSARDPRQGVYEQYF